This is a list of T cell receptor beta chains from one sample in a study of technical replicates of blood from a handful of donors. Method: immunoSEQ multiplex PCR; TCRdb's copy keeps in-frame clones and lacks some. The data hold roughly 71,000 clones, with 90% to 95% observed a single time. Sequencing was performed on T cells isolated from PBMCs. The receptors originated from a human donor in good health. Both conserved end residues are part of each CDR3. D genes are given only for firm matches. Clone size is not always given. Where it is, it says once, few, many or a class for expanded clones.

j_call: TRBJ1-5; clone_size: .; d_call: TRBD1; v_call: TRBV7-6; cdr3_length: 14; cdr3_nt: TGTGCCAGCAGCTTGGGACAGGGCAATCAGCCCCAGCATTTT; cdr3_aa: CASSLGQGNQPQHF
j_call: TRBJ1-4; clone_size: few; d_call: .; v_call: TRBV19; cdr3_length: 14; cdr3_nt: TGTGCCAGTAGTATTGGAGGGGTAGTCGAAAAACTGTTTTTT; cdr3_aa: CASSIGGVVEKLFF
j_call: TRBJ2-1; clone_size: .; d_call: TRBD2; v_call: TRBV27; cdr3_length: 16; cdr3_nt: TGTGCCAGCAGTTTATCGTGGCGGGAGCGTCTGGATGAGCAGTTCTTC; cdr3_aa: CASSLSWRERLDEQFF
j_call: TRBJ2-2; clone_size: .; d_call: TRBD1; v_call: TRBV7-9; cdr3_length: 16; cdr3_nt: TGTGCCAGCAGCTCAGGGACAGGGTATTACACCGGGGAGCTGTTTTTT; cdr3_aa: CASSSGTGYYTGELFF
j_call: TRBJ2-7; clone_size: few; d_call: .; v_call: TRBV5-1; cdr3_length: 15; cdr3_nt: TGCGCCAGCAGCCGCGGGGAGGATTCCTCCTACGAGCAGTACTTC; cdr3_aa: CASSRGEDSSYEQYF
j_call: TRBJ2-1; clone_size: .; d_call: TRBD2; v_call: TRBV7-9; cdr3_length: 15; cdr3_nt: TGTGCCAGCAGCTTCATACCTAGCGGGAGAGGTGAGCAGTTCTTC; cdr3_aa: CASSFIPSGRGEQFF
j_call: TRBJ1-2; clone_size: .; d_call: TRBD1; v_call: TRBV6-1; cdr3_length: 13; cdr3_nt: TGTGCCAGCAGAGAGACAGGGTTGGATGGCTACACCTTC; cdr3_aa: CASRETGLDGYTF
j_call: TRBJ2-2; clone_size: .; d_call: TRBD1; v_call: TRBV29-1; cdr3_length: 14; cdr3_nt: TGCAGCGCCCTTCGGGACAGGGCACCCGGGGAGCTGTTTTTT; cdr3_aa: CSALRDRAPGELFF
j_call: TRBJ1-3; clone_size: .; d_call: .; v_call: TRBV4-2; cdr3_length: 15; cdr3_nt: TGTGCCAGCAGCCGAGGACTGTTCTCTGGAAACACCATATATTTT; cdr3_aa: CASSRGLFSGNTIYF
j_call: TRBJ2-2; clone_size: once; d_call: TRBD2; v_call: TRBV9; cdr3_length: 17; cdr3_nt: TGTGCCAGCAGCGGGAGGTCTAGCGGGCCGGGGGCCGGGGAGCTGTTTTTT; cdr3_aa: CASSGRSSGPGAGELFF
j_call: TRBJ2-1; clone_size: .; d_call: .; v_call: TRBV5-1; cdr3_length: 13; cdr3_nt: TGCGCCAGCAGCTTCACAGGCTACAATGAGCAGTTCTTC; cdr3_aa: CASSFTGYNEQFF
j_call: TRBJ2-2; clone_size: .; d_call: TRBD2; v_call: TRBV6-6; cdr3_length: 16; cdr3_nt: TGTGCCAGCAGTTACTTTACTAGCGGGAAGCACGGGGAGCTGTTTTTT; cdr3_aa: CASSYFTSGKHGELFF
j_call: TRBJ1-5; clone_size: .; d_call: .; v_call: TRBV28; cdr3_length: 14; cdr3_nt: TGTGCCAGCAGTCCGGGGTCCACGGGGCAGCCCCAGCATTTT; cdr3_aa: CASSPGSTGQPQHF
j_call: TRBJ1-4; clone_size: .; d_call: .; v_call: TRBV2; cdr3_length: 14; cdr3_nt: TGTGCCAGCAGTTTACATGGGAGAGATGAAAAACTGTTTTTT; cdr3_aa: CASSLHGRDEKLFF
j_call: TRBJ1-1; clone_size: .; d_call: .; v_call: TRBV19; cdr3_length: 15; cdr3_nt: TGTGCCAGTAAAAGGGGCCCGGTTATGAACACTGAAGCTTTCTTT; cdr3_aa: CASKRGPVMNTEAFF
j_call: TRBJ2-3; clone_size: .; d_call: .; v_call: TRBV27; cdr3_length: 14; cdr3_nt: TGTGCCAGCATGTGGCGGGGCCACACAGATACGCAGTATTTT; cdr3_aa: CASMWRGHTDTQYF